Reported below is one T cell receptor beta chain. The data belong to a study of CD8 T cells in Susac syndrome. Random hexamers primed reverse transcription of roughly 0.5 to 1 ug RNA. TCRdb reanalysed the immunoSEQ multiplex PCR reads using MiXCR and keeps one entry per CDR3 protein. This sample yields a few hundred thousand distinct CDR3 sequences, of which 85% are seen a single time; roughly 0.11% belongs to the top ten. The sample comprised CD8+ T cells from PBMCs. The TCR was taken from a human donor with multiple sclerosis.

CDR3 protein: CAWGPGHRLGANVLTF. DNA of the CDR3: TGTGCCTGGGGTCCGGGACACCGTCTTGGGGCCAACGTCCTGACTTTC. This chain links TRBV30 with TRBJ2-6, with D perhaps TRBD1 (6 bases). The CDR3 runs 16 residues. In germline, CDR1 is GTSNPN, CDR2 SVGIG (reference sequence). V shed 5 bases and J shed 3 bases, with 17 bases lying between them.